This is a list of T cell receptor beta chains from one sample in a study of OX40 agonist ivuxolimab in advanced cancers. Assay: immunoSEQ multiplex PCR; the TCRdb copy retains only in-frame clones and omits some. The sample has more than 100,000 clones, 93% seen once. The sample was CD4+ or CD8+ T cells sorted from blood, taken in a trial of the OX40 agonist ivuxolimab. These TCRs come from an adult with an advanced solid tumor such as melanoma, head and neck, liver or kidney cancer. Each CDR3 is given with its conserved first and last residue. D genes are given only for firm matches. Clone size is stated in some rows and not others, as once, few, many or a class when expanded.

j_call	clone_size	d_call	v_call	cdr3_aa	cdr3_nt
TRBJ2-7	NA	NA	TRBV7-9	CASSYRDEQYF	TGTGCCAGCAGCTACCGCGACGAGCAGTACTTC
TRBJ1-1	NA	NA	TRBV6-6	CASTSMNTEAFF	TGTGCCAGCACGAGCATGAACACTGAAGCTTTCTTT
TRBJ2-3	NA	NA	TRBV20-1	CSSDRTDTQYF	TGCAGTTCGGACCGCACAGATACGCAGTATTTT
TRBJ2-2	NA	NA	TRBV6-5	CASTGASKAGELFF	TGTGCCAGCACCGGAGCGAGTAAGGCCGGGGAGCTGTTTTTT
TRBJ2-5	NA	TRBD2	TRBV5-1	CASSSLGAGVQETQYF	TGCGCCAGCAGCTCACTTGGGGCGGGAGTACAAGAGACCCAGTACTTC
TRBJ2-7	once	TRBD1	TRBV7-2	CASSLGDSLNEQYF	TGTGCCAGCAGCTTAGGGGACAGCCTCAACGAGCAGTACTTC
TRBJ1-1	NA	NA	TRBV4-1	CASSQDTYTEAFF	TGCGCCAGCAGCCAAGATACCTACACTGAAGCTTTCTTT
TRBJ2-7	NA	NA	TRBV5-4	CASSLETGLNYEQYF	TGTGCCAGCAGCTTGGAAACAGGCTTAAACTACGAGCAGTACTTC
TRBJ1-1	NA	NA	TRBV28	CASSPTGIEAFF	TGTGCCAGCAGTCCCACAGGGATTGAAGCTTTCTTT
TRBJ2-7	NA	NA	TRBV4-2	CASSLTYEQYF	TGTGCCAGCAGCTTAACTTACGAGCAGTACTTC
TRBJ2-1	NA	NA	TRBV6-4	CASSDSGGRHSYNEQFF	TGTGCCAGCAGTGACTCGGGGGGGCGACACTCCTACAATGAGCAGTTCTTC
TRBJ1-4	NA	TRBD1	TRBV2	CASRRDREEKLFF	TGTGCCAGCAGGCGGGACAGAGAAGAAAAACTGTTTTTT
TRBJ2-6	NA	TRBD2	TRBV5-4	CATGRSGANVLTF	TGTGCCACCGGGAGGTCTGGGGCCAACGTCCTGACTTTC
TRBJ1-2	NA	NA	TRBV18	CASSPDKWRYGYTF	TGTGCCAGCTCACCAGACAAGTGGCGCTATGGCTACACCTTC
TRBJ2-5	NA	NA	TRBV7-3	CASSLANNQETQYF	TGTGCCAGCAGCTTAGCTAACAACCAAGAGACCCAGTACTTC
TRBJ1-1	once	NA	TRBV2	CASSLSGDTEAFF	TGTGCCAGCAGTCTCTCTGGGGACACTGAAGCTTTCTTT
TRBJ2-5	NA	NA	TRBV7-2	CASSLYFRARHQETQYF	TGTGCCAGCAGCTTATATTTTCGGGCGCGACACCAAGAGACCCAGTACTTC
TRBJ1-3	NA	NA	TRBV7-2	CASSRTVSGNTIYF	TGTGCCAGCAGCCGGACAGTCTCTGGAAACACCATATATTTT
TRBJ2-1	NA	NA	TRBV7-2	CASSWGRRKNEQFF	TGTGCCAGCAGCTGGGGGAGGAGAAAGAATGAGCAGTTCTTC
TRBJ2-3	NA	NA	TRBV10-3	CAISPNTGGDTDTQYF	TGTGCCATCAGCCCCAATACGGGTGGGGACACAGATACGCAGTATTTT
TRBJ2-2	NA	TRBD1	TRBV2	CASSDVATGVGGELFF	TGTGCCAGCAGCGACGTTGCTACAGGGGTAGGGGGGGAGCTGTTTTTT
TRBJ2-7	few	TRBD2	TRBV6-5	CASSSLTSGIPYEQYF	TGTGCCAGCAGTTCCTTGACTAGCGGGATCCCCTACGAGCAGTACTTC
TRBJ2-7	NA	TRBD1	TRBV29-1	CSVEGRTGNPYEQYF	TGCAGCGTTGAGGGAAGGACAGGGAATCCCTACGAGCAGTACTTC
TRBJ1-3	few	NA	TRBV4-3	CASSQGASGNTIYF	TGCGCCAGCAGCCAAGGTGCCAGCGGAAACACCATATATTTT
TRBJ1-5	NA	TRBD1	TRBV10-3	CATGGRSNQPQHF	TGTGCCACAGGGGGCAGGAGCAATCAGCCCCAGCATTTT
TRBJ1-4	NA	NA	TRBV25-1	CASSDPRSGDEKLFF	TGTGCCAGCAGTGACCCCCGTTCAGGGGATGAAAAACTGTTTTTT
TRBJ2-3	NA	NA	TRBV2	CASTLTDAATQYF	TGTGCCAGCACCCTGACAGACGCCGCTACGCAGTATTTT
TRBJ1-2	NA	NA	TRBV7-9	CASSSRQAIANYGYTF	TGTGCCAGCAGCTCACGACAGGCCATAGCTAACTATGGCTACACCTTC
TRBJ2-7	NA	NA	TRBV7-2	CASSLDVVSSYEQYF	TGTGCCAGCAGCTTAGACGTGGTTAGCTCCTACGAGCAGTACTTC
TRBJ1-5	NA	NA	TRBV6-6	CASSYSLLRAQHF	TGTGCCAGCAGTTACTCCCTCTTAAGGGCCCAGCATTTT
TRBJ2-5	NA	NA	TRBV6-1	CASSEGGVETQYF	TGTGCCAGCAGTGAAGGGGGGGTGGAGACCCAGTACTTC